These 9 T cell receptor beta chains were all obtained from the same sample, sequenced in a study of beta chain features in type 1 diabetes. Reverse transcription of all isolated RNA meant that expressed TCRB transcripts were sequenced. Only in-frame clones appear in the TCRdb table, and some are missing; sequencing was by immunoSEQ multiplex PCR. The sample carries fewer than 500,000 clones, around 14% recorded once. The source material was naive CD4+ T cells from blood. The receptors derive from a man younger than 40 in good health.

This clone was recorded a few times. V usage is TRBV5-4 and J usage is TRBJ1-3; D uncertain. Germline values: CDR1 SGHNT, CDR2 YYREEE (reference sequence). Trimming left V 1 base short and J 0 bases short, with 14 bases between. This CDR3 spans 17 amino acids. CDR3 nucleotides: TGTGCCAGCAGCTTGAGAGCAAATCACCCCTCTGGAAACACCATATATTTT. Its protein product is CASSLRANHPSGNTIYF.

Only a few counts were recorded for this clone. The chain recombines TRBV9 with TRBJ2-7; 7 bases are shared with TRBD1. The germline V gene has CDR1 SGDLS and CDR2 YYNGEE. With V trimmed by 4 bases and J by 4 bases, 17 bases remained unmatched. The CDR3 contains 17 residues. CDR3 DNA sequence: TGTGCCAGCAGCACCCGGGACAGACTTATACTTTTTTACGAGCAGTACGTC. Translated: CASSTRDRLILFYEQYV.

This chain's CDR3 is CATSREAGGVDEQFF. The DNA for the CDR3 is TGTGCCACCAGCAGAGAGGCAGGGGGAGTCGATGAGCAGTTCTTC. The chain carries TRBV15 and TRBJ2-1; 7 positions agree with TRBD1. The germline V gene has CDR1 LNHNV and CDR2 YYDKDF (reference sequence). Losses at the gene ends were 0 bases for V and 8 bases for J; bases not matched to a gene: 7. The CDR3 covers 15 residues. The full variable domain, with the rest looked up from reference TRBV15 and TRBJ2-1, is DAMVIQNPRYQVTQFGKPVTLSCSQTLNHNVMYWYQQKSSQAPKLLFHYYDKDFNNEADTPDNFQSRRPNTSFCFLDIRSPGLGDTAMYLCATSREAGGVDEQFFGPGTRLTVL.

There are a few counts of this clone. The V and J genes are TRBV15 and TRBJ2-5, with 14 bases identical to TRBD2. Germline V gene data show CDR1 as LNHNV and CDR2 as YYDKDF (reference sequence). This CDR3 region has 16 residues. J gave up 4 bases and V 5 bases, and 6 bases lay outside the gene matches. Here the CDR3 reads CATSARTSGGIETQYF. CDR3 sequence (DNA): TGTGCCACCAGCGCAAGGACTAGCGGGGGGATAGAGACCCAGTACTTC.

The V gene is TRBV7-2, the J gene TRBJ2-7; D call uncertain. There are 12 residues in the CDR3. The V end was cut by 8 bases, the J end by 3 bases, with 11 bases between. Germline lookup yields CDR1 SGHTA and CDR2 FQGNSA. The CDR3 DNA follows: TGTGCCAGCCAGTCCAGTTACTACGAGCAGTACTTC. Its protein product is CASQSSYYEQYF.

This chain connects TRBV18 to TRBJ2-1; 9 positions agree with TRBD2. V was clipped by 1 base and J by 7 bases; unmatched bases: 2. In germline, CDR1 is KGHSH, CDR2 LQKENI. This CDR3 contains 14 residues. CDR3 loop: CASSPLAGENEQFF. The CDR3 coding sequence is TGTGCCAGCTCACCACTAGCGGGGGAAAATGAGCAGTTCTTC.

This chain joins TRBV27 and TRBJ2-5; TRBD2 is a possible D gene (6 bases). The CDR3 totals 16 residues. With 2 bases removed from V and 2 bases from J, the gap between germline ends came to 15 bases. Germline CDR1 MNHEY, CDR2 SMNVEV (reference sequence). The CDR3 spells CASSLIGLAQQETQYF. The CDR3 region has the DNA TGTGCCAGCAGTTTAATTGGGCTAGCGCAACAAGAGACCCAGTACTTC.

This clone showed up just a few times. The chain uses TRBV19 and TRBJ2-3; D is possibly TRBD2 (7 bases). The CDR3 has 17 residues. CDR1 and CDR2 from the germline V gene are LNHDA and SQIVND (reference sequence). V was shortened by 5 bases and J by 0 bases, with 18 bases between the two germline ends. CDR3 amino acids: CASSPRKGGTSTDTQYF. Written as DNA, the CDR3 is TGTGCCAGTAGTCCCCGAAAGGGGGGGACAAGCACAGATACGCAGTATTTT. The complete variable domain, with remaining parts taken from reference TRBV19 and TRBJ2-3, reads DGGITQSPKYLFRKEGQNVTLSCEQNLNHDAMYWYRQDPGQGLRLIYYSQIVNDFQKGDIAEGYSVSREKKESFPLTVTSAQKNPTAFYLCASSPRKGGTSTDTQYFGPGTRLTVL.

This clone was observed a few times. This chain joins TRBV7-8 and TRBJ2-5; maybe TRBD2 (5 bases). The ends were cut back, 2 bases at V and 3 bases at J, with 13 bases in the middle. This CDR3 has 15 residues. From germline, CDR1 is SGHVS and CDR2 FQNEAQ. CDR3: CASSLLLTGKETQYF. Written as DNA, the CDR3 is TGTGCCAGCAGCTTACTTCTTACCGGGAAAGAGACCCAGTACTTC.